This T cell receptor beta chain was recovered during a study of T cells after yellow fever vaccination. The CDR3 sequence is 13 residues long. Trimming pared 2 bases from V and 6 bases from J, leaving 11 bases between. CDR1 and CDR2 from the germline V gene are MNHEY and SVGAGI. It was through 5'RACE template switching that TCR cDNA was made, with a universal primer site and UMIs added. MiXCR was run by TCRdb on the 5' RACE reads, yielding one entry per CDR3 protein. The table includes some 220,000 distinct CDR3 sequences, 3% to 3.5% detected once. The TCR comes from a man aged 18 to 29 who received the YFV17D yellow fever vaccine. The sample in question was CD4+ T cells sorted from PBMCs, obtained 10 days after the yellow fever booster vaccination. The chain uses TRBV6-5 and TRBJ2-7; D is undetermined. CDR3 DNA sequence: TGTGCCAGCAGTTACGACCCCGTTTCCGAGCAGTACTTC. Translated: CASSYDPVSEQYF.